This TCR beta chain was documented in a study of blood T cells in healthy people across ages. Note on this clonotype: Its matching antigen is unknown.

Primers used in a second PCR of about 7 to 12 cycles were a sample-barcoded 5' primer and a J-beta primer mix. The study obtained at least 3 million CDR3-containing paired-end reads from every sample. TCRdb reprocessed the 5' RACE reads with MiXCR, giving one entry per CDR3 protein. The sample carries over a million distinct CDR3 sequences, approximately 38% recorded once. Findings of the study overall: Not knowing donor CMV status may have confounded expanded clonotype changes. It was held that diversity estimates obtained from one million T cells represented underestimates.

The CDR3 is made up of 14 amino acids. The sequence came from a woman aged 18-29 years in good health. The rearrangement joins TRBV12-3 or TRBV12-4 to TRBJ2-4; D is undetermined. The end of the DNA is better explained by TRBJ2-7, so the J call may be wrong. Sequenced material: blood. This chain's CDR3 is CASSPLGMSVEQYF. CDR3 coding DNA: TGTGCCAGCAGCCCCCTGGGGATGTCGGTCGAGCAGTACTTC.